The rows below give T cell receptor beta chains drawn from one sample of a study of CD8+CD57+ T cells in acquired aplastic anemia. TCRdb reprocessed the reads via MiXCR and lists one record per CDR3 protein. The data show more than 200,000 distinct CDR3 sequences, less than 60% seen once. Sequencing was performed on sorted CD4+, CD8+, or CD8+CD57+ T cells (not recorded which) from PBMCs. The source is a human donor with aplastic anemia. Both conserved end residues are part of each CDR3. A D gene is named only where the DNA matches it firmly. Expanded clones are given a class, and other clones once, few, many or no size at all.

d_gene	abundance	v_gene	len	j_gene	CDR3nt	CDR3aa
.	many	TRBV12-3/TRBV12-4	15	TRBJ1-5	TGTGCCAGCAGTTTTGGGGGGCGAGGGGGTCAGCCCCAGCATTTT	CASSFGGRGGQPQHF
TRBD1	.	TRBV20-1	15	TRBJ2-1	TGCAGTGCGCAACAGGGGTATAGCTCCTACAATGAGCAGTTCTTC	CSAQQGYSSYNEQFF
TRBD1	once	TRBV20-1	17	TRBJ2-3	TGCAGTGCTAGCGAGACACAGGGGGCGGTTCGCACAGATACGCAGTATTTT	CSASETQGAVRTDTQYF
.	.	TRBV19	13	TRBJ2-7	TGTGCCAGTATGGCTAGGGATACTTACGAGCAGTACTTC	CASMARDTYEQYF
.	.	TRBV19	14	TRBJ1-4	TGTGCCAGTAGTAGCATGGGCCGTTGGGGGAAACTGTTTTTT	CASSSMGRWGKLFF
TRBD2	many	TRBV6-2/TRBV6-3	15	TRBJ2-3	TGTGCCAGCAGTTACGGACTAGCGGGGGGAGATACGCAGTATTTT	CASSYGLAGGDTQYF
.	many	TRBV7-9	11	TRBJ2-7	TGTGCCAGCAGCCTATCCTACGAGCAGTACTTC	CASSLSYEQYF
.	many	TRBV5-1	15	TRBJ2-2	TGCGCCACGTGCCCCAGGGAGCCCAGCACCGGGGAGCTGTTTTTT	CATCPREPSTGELFF
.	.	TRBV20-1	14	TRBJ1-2	TGCAGTGCCCTTCCAGGGAACAGTGGCTATGGCTACACCTTC	CSALPGNSGYGYTF
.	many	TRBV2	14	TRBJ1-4	TGTGCCAGCCGGGTGGGGCTTGGTAATGAAAAACTGTTTTTT	CASRVGLGNEKLFF
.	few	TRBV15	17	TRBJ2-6	TGTGCCACCAGCACGACTGGCCTTAGCTCTGGGGCCAACGTCCTGACTTTC	CATSTTGLSSGANVLTF
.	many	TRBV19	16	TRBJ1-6	TGTGCCAGTAGTATAGGATCGTCGGATGGGAATTCACCCCTCCACTTT	CASSIGSSDGNSPLHF
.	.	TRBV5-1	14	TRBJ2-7	TGCGCCAGCAGCTTGGACGGGGCCGCCTACGAGCAGTACTTC	CASSLDGAAYEQYF
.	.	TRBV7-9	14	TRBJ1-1	TGTGCCAGCAGCTTAGCGCGAGGGCACACTGAAGCTTTCTTT	CASSLARGHTEAFF
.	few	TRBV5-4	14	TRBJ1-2	TGTGCCAGCAGCTTGGAATCCGAGAACTATGGCTACACCTTC	CASSLESENYGYTF
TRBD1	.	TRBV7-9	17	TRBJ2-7	TGTGCCAGCAGCTCAGACCAAGCGACAGGGGTAGTCTACGAGCAGTACTTC	CASSSDQATGVVYEQYF
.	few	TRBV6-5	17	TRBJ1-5	TGTGCCAGCAGAGCCCGACAGGCTGCGTATAGCAATCAGCCCCAGCATTTT	CASRARQAAYSNQPQHF
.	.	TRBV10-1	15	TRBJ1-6	TGCGCCAGCAGTGAGTCGGTGGGATTTCGGTCACCCCTCCACTTT	CASSESVGFRSPLHF
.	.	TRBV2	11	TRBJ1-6	TGTGCCACGTTACAGGGTTCACCCCTCCACTTT	CATLQGSPLHF
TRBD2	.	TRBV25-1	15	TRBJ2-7	TGTGCCAGCATACAGTTTCGCGGGGGAAGGTACGAGCAGTACTTC	CASIQFRGGRYEQYF
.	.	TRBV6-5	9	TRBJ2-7	TGTGCCAGCAGATCCCGGCAGTACTTC	CASRSRQYF
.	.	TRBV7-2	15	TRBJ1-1	TGTGCCAGCAGCTTAACAGGACAAACCAACACTGAAGCTTTCTTT	CASSLTGQTNTEAFF
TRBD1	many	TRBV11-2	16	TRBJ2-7	TGTGCCAGCAGCCCCCAGGGGGCGGGGAGCTCCTACGAGCAGTACTTC	CASSPQGAGSSYEQYF
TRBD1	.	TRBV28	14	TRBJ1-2	TGTGCCAGCAGTCAAGGACAGGGTAACTATGGCTACACCTTC	CASSQGQGNYGYTF
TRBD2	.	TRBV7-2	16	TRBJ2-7	TGTGCCAGCAGCGAGAGTGGGACTAGCGGAGGCTACGAGCAGTACTTC	CASSESGTSGGYEQYF
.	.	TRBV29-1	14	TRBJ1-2	TGCAGCGTCGCCCTCGGGGAAGGAAACTATGGCTACACCTTC	CSVALGEGNYGYTF
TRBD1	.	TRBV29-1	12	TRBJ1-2	TGCAGCTTCCCGGACAGGAACTATGGCTACACCTTC	CSFPDRNYGYTF
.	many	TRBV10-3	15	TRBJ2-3	TGTGCCATCAGTGGGGGAGGAAAAAGCACAGATACGCAGTATTTT	CAISGGGKSTDTQYF
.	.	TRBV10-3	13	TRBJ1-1	TGTGCCATCAGTGAGGGGGCGGGCACTGAAGCTTTCTTT	CAISEGAGTEAFF
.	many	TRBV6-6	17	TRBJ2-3	TGTGCCAGCAGTGAAGAAGGTGGAGCGAGGGGCCCAGATACGCAGTATTTT	CASSEEGGARGPDTQYF
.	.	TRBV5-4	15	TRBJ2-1	TGTGCCAGCAGCTTGGATACAGGGTTCCGAGATGAGCAGTTCTTC	CASSLDTGFRDEQFF
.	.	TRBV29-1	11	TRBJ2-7	TGCAGCGCCGAAACAGCGGGCGAGCAGTACTTC	CSAETAGEQYF
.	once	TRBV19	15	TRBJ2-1	TGTGCCAGTAGTATAGGTAGACCAGGCTACAATGAGCAGTTCTTC	CASSIGRPGYNEQFF
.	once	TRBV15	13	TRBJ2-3	TGTGCCACCAGCAGGGACCAGGCAGATACGCAGTATTTT	CATSRDQADTQYF